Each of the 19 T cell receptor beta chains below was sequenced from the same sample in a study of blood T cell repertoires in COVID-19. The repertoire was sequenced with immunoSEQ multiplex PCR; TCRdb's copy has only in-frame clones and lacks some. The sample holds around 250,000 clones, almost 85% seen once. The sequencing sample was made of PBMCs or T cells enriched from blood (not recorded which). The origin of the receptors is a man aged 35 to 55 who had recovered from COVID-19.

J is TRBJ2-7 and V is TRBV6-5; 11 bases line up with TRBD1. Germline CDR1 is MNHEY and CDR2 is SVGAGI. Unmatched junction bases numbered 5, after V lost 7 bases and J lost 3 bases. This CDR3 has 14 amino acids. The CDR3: CASTRTGGDYEQYF. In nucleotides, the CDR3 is TGTGCCAGCACCAGGACAGGGGGCGACTACGAGCAGTACTTC.

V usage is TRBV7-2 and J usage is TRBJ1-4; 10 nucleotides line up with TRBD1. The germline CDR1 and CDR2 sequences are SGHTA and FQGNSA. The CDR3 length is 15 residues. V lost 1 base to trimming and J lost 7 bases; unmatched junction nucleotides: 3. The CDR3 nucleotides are TGTGCCAGCAGCTTAGGACAGGGGGCCTTTGAAAAACTGTTTTTT. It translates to CASSLGQGAFEKLFF. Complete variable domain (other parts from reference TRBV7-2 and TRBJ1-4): GAGVSQSPSNKVTEKGKDVELRCDPISGHTALYWYRQSLGQGLEFLIYFQGNSAPDKSGLPSDRFSAERTGGSVSTLTIQRTQQEDSAVYLCASSLGQGAFEKLFFGSGTQLSVL.

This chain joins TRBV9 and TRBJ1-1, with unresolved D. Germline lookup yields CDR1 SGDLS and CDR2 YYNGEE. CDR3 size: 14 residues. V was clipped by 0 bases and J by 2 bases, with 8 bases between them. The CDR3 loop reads CASSVVGANTEAFF. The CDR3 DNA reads TGTGCCAGCAGCGTAGTGGGAGCAAACACTGAAGCTTTCTTT. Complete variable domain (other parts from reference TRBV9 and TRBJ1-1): DSGVTQTPKHLITATGQRVTLRCSPRSGDLSVYWYQQSLDQGLQFLIQYYNGEERAKGNILERFSAQQFPDLHSELNLSSLELGDSALYFCASSVVGANTEAFFGQGTRLTVV.

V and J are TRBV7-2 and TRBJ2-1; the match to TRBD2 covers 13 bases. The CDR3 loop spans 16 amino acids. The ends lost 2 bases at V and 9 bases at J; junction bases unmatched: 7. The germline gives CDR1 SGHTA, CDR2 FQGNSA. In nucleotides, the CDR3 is TGTGCCAGCAGCTTAAGTCTACTAGCGGGGGGGCTTGAGCAGTTCTTC. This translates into CASSLSLLAGGLEQFF.

CDR3 DNA: TGTGCCAGCAGCCCGAGACGAGGACAGCATGATGAAGCTTTCTTT. It codes for CASSPRRGQHDEAFF. The chain links TRBV9 to TRBJ1-1; tentative D call: TRBD1 (6 bases). Germline V gives CDR1 SGDLS, CDR2 YYNGEE. The CDR3 is made up of 15 amino acids. The V gene lost 4 bases and the J gene lost 7 bases, with 20 bases spanning the gap.

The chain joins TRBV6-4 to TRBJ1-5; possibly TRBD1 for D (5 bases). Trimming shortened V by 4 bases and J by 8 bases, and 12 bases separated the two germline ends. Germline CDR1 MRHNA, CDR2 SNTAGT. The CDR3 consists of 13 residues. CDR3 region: CASSAGHLEPQHF. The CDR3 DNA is TGTGCCAGCAGTGCCGGACACCTGGAGCCCCAGCATTTT.

This CDR3 reads CASSVEGDSNQPQHF. The DNA for the CDR3 is TGTGCCAGCAGCGTAGAGGGGGATAGCAATCAGCCCCAGCATTTT. This chain joins TRBV9 and TRBJ1-5; D possibly corresponds to TRBD1 (6 bases). V was trimmed by 0 bases and J by 0 bases, leaving 7 bases between them. Germline lookup yields CDR1 SGDLS and CDR2 YYNGEE. This CDR3 contains 15 residues. Filled out from reference TRBV9 and TRBJ1-5, the complete variable domain reads DSGVTQTPKHLITATGQRVTLRCSPRSGDLSVYWYQQSLDQGLQFLIQYYNGEERAKGNILERFSAQQFPDLHSELNLSSLELGDSALYFCASSVEGDSNQPQHFGDGTRLSIL.

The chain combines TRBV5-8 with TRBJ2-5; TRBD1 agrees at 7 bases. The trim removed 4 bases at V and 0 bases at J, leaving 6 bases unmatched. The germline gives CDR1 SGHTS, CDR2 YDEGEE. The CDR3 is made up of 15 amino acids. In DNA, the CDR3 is TGTGCCAGCAGCGAGGGACAGCTACACCAAGAGACCCAGTACTTC. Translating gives CASSEGQLHQETQYF.

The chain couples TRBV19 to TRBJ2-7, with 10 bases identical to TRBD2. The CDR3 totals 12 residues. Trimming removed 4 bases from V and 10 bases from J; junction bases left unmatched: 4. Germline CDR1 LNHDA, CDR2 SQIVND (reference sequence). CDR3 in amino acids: CASSTGLAEQYF. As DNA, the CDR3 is TGTGCCAGTAGTACCGGACTAGCGGAACAGTACTTC.

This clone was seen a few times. CDR3 sequence reads: CASFGQGASSGNTIYF. DNA for the CDR3: TGTGCCAGTTTCGGACAGGGGGCTTCCTCTGGAAACACCATATATTTT. The chain links TRBV6-6 to TRBJ1-3, with 11 bases matching TRBD1. J gave up 0 bases and V 9 bases, and 7 bases lay outside the gene matches. The CDR3 is 16 residues long. Germline V gene data show CDR1 as MNHNY and CDR2 as SVGAGI (reference sequence).

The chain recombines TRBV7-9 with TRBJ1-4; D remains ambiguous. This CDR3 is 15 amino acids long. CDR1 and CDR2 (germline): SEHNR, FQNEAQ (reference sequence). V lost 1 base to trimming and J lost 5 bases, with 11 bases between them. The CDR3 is CASSLDSRENEKLFF. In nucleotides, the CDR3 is TGTGCCAGCAGCTTAGACAGCCGCGAAAATGAAAAACTGTTTTTT.

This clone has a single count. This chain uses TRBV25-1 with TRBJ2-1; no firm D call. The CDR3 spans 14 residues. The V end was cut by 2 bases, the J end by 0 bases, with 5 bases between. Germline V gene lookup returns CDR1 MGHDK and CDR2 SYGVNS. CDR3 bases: TGTGCCAGCAGTGAACTGAGCTCCTACAATGAGCAGTTCTTC. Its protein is CASSELSSYNEQFF.

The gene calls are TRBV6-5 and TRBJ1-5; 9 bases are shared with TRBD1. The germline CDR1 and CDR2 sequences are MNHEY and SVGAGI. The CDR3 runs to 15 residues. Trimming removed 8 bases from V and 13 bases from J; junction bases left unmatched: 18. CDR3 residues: CASLLTGTGKNEQHF. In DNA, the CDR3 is TGTGCCAGCTTGCTAACCGGGACAGGGAAGAATGAACAGCATTTT.

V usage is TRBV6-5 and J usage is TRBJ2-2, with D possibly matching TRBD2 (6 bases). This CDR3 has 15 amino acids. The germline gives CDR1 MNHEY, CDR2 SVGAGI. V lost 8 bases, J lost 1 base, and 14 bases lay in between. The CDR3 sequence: CASWARGGNTGELFF. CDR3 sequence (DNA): TGTGCCAGCTGGGCTCGGGGAGGGAACACCGGGGAGCTGTTTTTT.

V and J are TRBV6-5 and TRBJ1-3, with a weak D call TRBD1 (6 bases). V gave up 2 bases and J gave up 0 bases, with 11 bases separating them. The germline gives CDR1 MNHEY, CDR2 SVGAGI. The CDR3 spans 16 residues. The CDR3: CASSYALDSSGNTIYF. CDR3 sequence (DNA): TGTGCCAGCAGTTACGCTTTGGACAGCTCTGGAAACACCATATATTTT.

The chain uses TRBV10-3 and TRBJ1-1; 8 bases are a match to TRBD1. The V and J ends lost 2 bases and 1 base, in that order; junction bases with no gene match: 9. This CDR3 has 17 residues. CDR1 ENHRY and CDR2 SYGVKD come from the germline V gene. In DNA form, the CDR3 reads TGTGCCATCAGTGAGCGACAGGGGTTTGGTGAGAACACTGAAGCTTTCTTT. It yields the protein CAISERQGFGENTEAFF.

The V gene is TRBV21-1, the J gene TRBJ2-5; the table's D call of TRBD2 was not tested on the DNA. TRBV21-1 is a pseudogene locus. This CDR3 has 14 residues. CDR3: CASPQTSDQETQYF. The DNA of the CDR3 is TGTGCCAGCCCCCAGACTAGCGACCAAGAGACCCAGTACTTC.

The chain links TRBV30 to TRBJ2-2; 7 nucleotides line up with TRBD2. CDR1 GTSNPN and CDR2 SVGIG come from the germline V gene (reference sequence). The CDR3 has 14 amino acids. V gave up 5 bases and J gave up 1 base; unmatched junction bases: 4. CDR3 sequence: CAWSGTMNTGELFF. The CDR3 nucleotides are TGTGCCTGGTCCGGGACTATGAACACCGGGGAGCTGTTTTTT. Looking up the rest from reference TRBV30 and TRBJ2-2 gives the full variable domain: SQTIHQWPATLVQPVGSPLSLECTVEGTSNPNLYWYRQAAGRGLQLLFYSVGIGQISSEVPQNLSASRPQDRQFILSSKKLLLSDSGFYLCAWSGTMNTGELFFGEGSRLTVL.

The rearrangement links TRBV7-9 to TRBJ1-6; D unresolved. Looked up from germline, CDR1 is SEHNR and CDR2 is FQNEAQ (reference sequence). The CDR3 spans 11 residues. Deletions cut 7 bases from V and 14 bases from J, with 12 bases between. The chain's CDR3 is CASTSGPTLHF. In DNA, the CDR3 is TGTGCCAGCACCTCAGGCCCTACCCTCCACTTT. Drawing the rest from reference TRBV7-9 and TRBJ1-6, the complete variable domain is DTGVSQNPRHKITKRGQNVTFRCDPISEHNRLYWYRQTLGQGPEFLTYFQNEAQLEKSRLLSDRFSAERPKGSFSTLEIQRTEQGDSAMYLCASTSGPTLHFGNGTRLTVT.